This T cell receptor (beta chain) was found in a study of neoadjuvant anti-PD-1 for oral cavity cancer (dated by TCRdb to the early 2020s). Regarding the research as a whole: Before undergoing curative-intent surgical resection, most patients got three to four biweekly nivolumab doses at 3 mg/kg. Patients without progression received a fourth nivolumab dose around day 43 and underwent definitive surgical resection on days 50-56. Responders were defined as patients with complete response, partial response or stable disease by RECIST 1.1; non-responders were defined as patients with progression. The parent correlative cohort included roughly 12 patients, with a roughly 35% response rate. On the study overall, not on this receptor specifically: Higher pretreatment blood TCRbeta clonality and lower post-treatment tumor TCRbeta clonality were correlated with higher pretreatment blood Treg/Th17 ratios. Within PBMCs, T cell clonality (Gini index) was significantly higher in non-responders than responders after neoadjuvant nivolumab. Only a few patients per response group were included in the TCR analyses, and the authors called for validation in larger cohorts.

To note about this clone: Its antigen remains unidentified. No qualities accompany the bases; no much larger clone lies one base away.

For deep sequencing, PBMC libraries mostly used around 470 ng of input genomic DNA, with six replicates for each sample. The immunoSEQ hsTCRbeta kit was used to prepare TCRbeta libraries according to the manufacturer's instructions. An Illumina NovaSeq 6000 S4 flow cell was used to sequence the final libraries, which had first been combined to 3 nM. In the authors' own workflow: The immunoSEQ Analyzer handled quality control and preprocessing of the raw data. The analysis was restricted to productive rearrangements, with each unique CDR3 amino acid sequence defining a clonotype. Repertoire clonality was estimated as the Gini-Simpson index, which was calculated using the R package tcR. Student's t test was used to compare Gini indices, and Pearson correlation was used to assess associations with tumor size change. The immuneACCESS repertoire file appears here via TCRdb, limited to in-frame rearrangements. These files lack a portion of the clones; in checked studies, under half of the deficit traces to unresolved V genes, and the cause of the others is not known. The D gene and trimming were derived from the DNA, and the V and J assignments and clone size from that table. In all, the sample holds 14,000 or so clones, and roughly 70% of those were seen once. The ten largest clones take up 2.9% of the sample.

The CDR3 spans 15 residues, from the cysteine through the phenylalanine. The retained sequence is limited to the CDR3, 45 bases, with the frame set at the first base. Via the germline V gene, CDR1 is SGHTA and CDR2 FQGNSA. V is reduced by 1 base and J by 2 bases, leaving a spacing of 9 bases between them. This specimen's time point label, per the study, means: after neoadjuvant nivolumab, at surgical resection. The patients had newly diagnosed stage II-IVA oral cavity squamous cell carcinoma and had not received any prior systemic or radiation treatment. The cohort was composed of patients with HPV-negative, locally advanced oral cavity squamous cell carcinoma. No culture maintenance or expansion was done, as the peripheral blood mononuclear cells went straight to analysis. Samples were obtained from a longitudinal correlative study of a single-arm phase II trial of neoadjuvant nivolumab in oral cavity squamous cell carcinoma. Genomic DNA-based TCRbeta sequencing was performed on subject-matched pre- and post-treatment PBMCs and tumors from three responders and three non-responders. Peripheral blood mononuclear cells were collected before nivolumab treatment and were collected again after treatment, at the time of surgery. Genomic DNA was isolated from PBMCs using the Maxwell RSC DNA from Cells kit.

This material consisted of PBMCs, taken after nivolumab (anti-PD-1) treatment. The rearrangement combines TRBV7-2 with TRBJ2-1; no D gene can be assigned with confidence. The sequence was collected from a person between 35 and 79 years old with oral cavity squamous cell carcinoma. CDR3 reads: CASSLGVGPYNEQFF. At the DNA level, the sequence is TGTGCCAGCAGCTTAGGGGTTGGACCCTACAATGAGCAGTTCTTC.